The rows below give T cell receptor beta chains drawn from one sample of a study of blood T cell repertoires in COVID-19. This table comes from immunoSEQ multiplex PCR, and its TCRdb copy is limited to in-frame clones, with some not included. The repertoire holds 350,000 or so clones, with about nine tenths as singletons. The sample taken for sequencing was peripheral blood. The receptor set was obtained from a woman aged 55-69 years with COVID-19, enrolled during active disease. The CDR3 runs from the conserved cysteine through the conserved F or W. Each record gives: D gene, J gene, V gene, CDR3 length, clone size, CDR3 DNA, CDR3 protein. A D gene is named only where the DNA matches it firmly. Size is stated for part of the rows, as once, few or many counts, or as a class when the clone is expanded.

D gene: TRBD1
J gene: TRBJ1-2
V gene: TRBV7-2
CDR3 length: 14
clone size: -
CDR3 DNA: TGTGCCAGCAGCTCGGGACAGCTTAACTATGGCTACACCTTC
CDR3 protein: CASSSGQLNYGYTF

D gene: TRBD2
J gene: TRBJ2-5
V gene: TRBV9
CDR3 length: 13
clone size: few
CDR3 DNA: TGTGCCAGCAGCCCCCCTAGCGGAGAGACCCAGTACTTC
CDR3 protein: CASSPPSGETQYF

D gene: -
J gene: TRBJ1-1
V gene: TRBV6-1
CDR3 length: 16
clone size: -
CDR3 DNA: TGTGCCAGCAGTGAAGGTGCGGGAGGGCCAGGAACTGAAGCTTTCTTT
CDR3 protein: CASSEGAGGPGTEAFF

D gene: -
J gene: TRBJ1-3
V gene: TRBV7-9
CDR3 length: 15
clone size: -
CDR3 DNA: TGTGCCAGCAGCTTGGGGCAGCCCTCTGGAAACACCATATATTTT
CDR3 protein: CASSLGQPSGNTIYF

D gene: TRBD2
J gene: TRBJ2-5
V gene: TRBV5-6
CDR3 length: 16
clone size: -
CDR3 DNA: TGTGCCAGCAGCTTGACCCTAGCGGGGGGGCCAGAGACCCAGTACTTC
CDR3 protein: CASSLTLAGGPETQYF

D gene: -
J gene: TRBJ1-1
V gene: TRBV5-1
CDR3 length: 12
clone size: -
CDR3 DNA: TGCGCCAGCAGCTTGGAGCAGGGTCCAGCTTTCTTT
CDR3 protein: CASSLEQGPAFF

D gene: TRBD1
J gene: TRBJ1-1
V gene: TRBV30
CDR3 length: 10
clone size: -
CDR3 DNA: TGTGCCTTGGGACAGACTGAAGCTTTCTTT
CDR3 protein: CALGQTEAFF

D gene: -
J gene: TRBJ2-1
V gene: TRBV6-2/TRBV6-3
CDR3 length: 16
clone size: -
CDR3 DNA: TGTGCCAGCAGTGGACAACATGCTGACGGATGGAATGAGCAGTTCTTC
CDR3 protein: CASSGQHADGWNEQFF

D gene: -
J gene: TRBJ2-5
V gene: TRBV5-6
CDR3 length: 14
clone size: -
CDR3 DNA: TGTGCCTTCCATCGGCGGGGGCCCCAAGAGACCCAGTACTTC
CDR3 protein: CAFHRRGPQETQYF

D gene: -
J gene: TRBJ2-2
V gene: TRBV5-4
CDR3 length: 17
clone size: -
CDR3 DNA: TGTGCCAGCACCACCGGAGGCCAAACCGTTGGTGGCGGGGAGCTGTTTTTT
CDR3 protein: CASTTGGQTVGGGELFF

D gene: TRBD1
J gene: TRBJ1-4
V gene: TRBV19
CDR3 length: 15
clone size: -
CDR3 DNA: TGTGCCAGTAGCCGCAACGGACAGGGGGCTGAAAAACTGTTTTTT
CDR3 protein: CASSRNGQGAEKLFF

D gene: -
J gene: TRBJ1-1
V gene: TRBV15
CDR3 length: 13
clone size: few
CDR3 DNA: TGTGCCACCAGCAGATACAAGAACACTGAAGCTTTCTTT
CDR3 protein: CATSRYKNTEAFF

D gene: TRBD1
J gene: TRBJ2-3
V gene: TRBV4-1
CDR3 length: 17
clone size: once
CDR3 DNA: TGCGCCAGCAGCCAAGAAGGGGGCCCCCGTTTCACAGATACGCAGTATTTT
CDR3 protein: CASSQEGGPRFTDTQYF

D gene: -
J gene: TRBJ2-2
V gene: TRBV9
CDR3 length: 15
clone size: -
CDR3 DNA: TGTGCCAGCAGCGAGGGGGTCGCGAACACCGGGGAGCTGTTTTTT
CDR3 protein: CASSEGVANTGELFF

D gene: TRBD1
J gene: TRBJ2-1
V gene: TRBV6-5
CDR3 length: 15
clone size: -
CDR3 DNA: TGTGCCAGCAGTTCGGACAGGGGCCGTTACAATGAGCAGTTCTTC
CDR3 protein: CASSSDRGRYNEQFF

D gene: TRBD2
J gene: TRBJ2-3
V gene: TRBV5-1
CDR3 length: 17
clone size: -
CDR3 DNA: TGCGCCAGCAGCTTGACCTACGGCGGGGGGGCCGCAGATACGCAGTATTTT
CDR3 protein: CASSLTYGGGAADTQYF

D gene: TRBD1
J gene: TRBJ2-7
V gene: TRBV6-6
CDR3 length: 14
clone size: -
CDR3 DNA: TGTGCCAGCAGTTACCCAGGGGGCAAGGACGAGCAGTACTTC
CDR3 protein: CASSYPGGKDEQYF

D gene: TRBD1
J gene: TRBJ1-2
V gene: TRBV9
CDR3 length: 16
clone size: -
CDR3 DNA: TGTGCCAGCAGCGTAGCCTCTGTAGGGGGCAACTATGGCTACACCTTC
CDR3 protein: CASSVASVGGNYGYTF